The present T cell receptor beta chain was sequenced within a study of blood T cell repertoires in COVID-19. Study details: Sites across the United States, Italy and Spain contributed samples from acute and convalescent COVID-19.

Measured with immunoSEQ multiplex PCR; TCRdb has only the in-frame clones, and not every one. Here the sample spans 120,000 or so clones, 83% being singletons. The CDR3 contains 15 residues. Looked up from germline, CDR1 is SGHTA and CDR2 is FQGNSA. V lost 1 base and J lost 6, with 13 bases in between. The sample taken for sequencing was peripheral blood. The clonotype was recovered from a man at least 80 years old with active or convalescent COVID-19. The chain has TRBV7-2 and TRBJ1-5; no clear D gene. The CDR3 DNA reads as TGTGCCAGCAGCTTAGGGGCGGGGTTGGGTCAGCCCCAGCATTTT. It translates to CASSLGAGLGQPQHF.